The 24 T cell receptor beta chains below all came from one sample that was sequenced in a study of neurological immune-mediated disorders. TCRdb analysed the 5' RACE reads with MiXCR anew, one entry per CDR3 protein. This table has about 76,000 distinct CDR3 sequences, about a sixth appearing once. Sequencing was carried out using PBMCs. Receptor source: a woman between 40 and 55 years old in good health.

This clonotype was recorded many times. CDR3 bases: TGTGCCAGCAGTTTAATGGGACCGGCAGATACGCAGTATTTT. It is translated as CASSLMGPADTQYF. The chain is built from TRBV12-3 or TRBV12-4 and TRBJ2-3, with D perhaps given as TRBD1 or TRBD2 (5 bases each). Trimming took off 2 bases at V and 4 bases at J, with 10 bases between the two ends. The CDR3 loop spans 14 amino acids.

In this sample, this clonotype turned up many times. In nucleotides, the CDR3 is TGTGCCATTGAAAGGGGCGCCGGGGAGCTGTTTTTT. Amino acids: CAIERGAGELFF. The chain employs TRBV7-2 and TRBJ2-2; D perhaps matches TRBD1 (5 bases). This CDR3 has 12 amino acids. The V and J ends lost 10 bases and 6 bases respectively, with 12 bases between them. Germline CDR1 is SGHTA and CDR2 is FQGNSA.

This clonotype appeared many times. The chain combines TRBV20-1 with TRBJ2-7, with 9 bases identical to TRBD1. Germline V CDR1 and CDR2: DFQATT, SNEGSKA (reference sequence). The length of the CDR3 is 14 residues. V lost 2 bases, J lost 6 bases, and 8 bases stayed unmatched. The CDR3 loop is CSARPPDRGGEQYF. The CDR3 DNA reads as TGCAGTGCTAGACCCCCGGACAGGGGCGGCGAGCAGTACTTC.

This clonotype occurred many times. V usage is TRBV7-3 and J usage is TRBJ2-1; no clear D. This CDR3 region has 15 residues. CDR1 is SGHTA and CDR2 is FQGTGA in the germline V gene. V was trimmed by 5 bases and J by 3 bases, leaving 14 bases between them. As DNA, the CDR3 is TGTGCCAGCAGCCCCAACGCCGGGCACTACAATGAGCAGTTCTTC. Protein sequence: CASSPNAGHYNEQFF.

This clonotype has a count of ten or more. CDR3 in amino acids: CASSAQGSRRDTQYF. CDR3 DNA sequence: TGTGCCAGCAGTGCCCAAGGGAGCAGGAGAGATACGCAGTATTTT. V and J are TRBV2 and TRBJ2-3, with D tentatively TRBD2 (5 bases). CDR3 length: 15 residues. The V and J ends lost 4 bases and 5 bases respectively, with 16 bases between them. Per the germline V gene, CDR1 is SNHLY and CDR2 is FYNNEI.

The rearrangement uses TRBV3-1 and TRBJ1-1; TRBD1 aligns across 9 bases. CDR1 LGHDT and CDR2 YNNKEL come from the germline V gene (reference sequence). J gave up 6 bases and V 3 bases, and 5 bases lay outside the gene matches. The CDR3 loop spans 14 amino acids. The CDR3 nucleotides are TGTGCCAGCAGCCAGACAGGGGGAAGATCTGAAGCTTTCTTT. This sequence encodes CASSQTGGRSEAFF.

With regard to this clonotype: The junction does not match germline at one end; this may be a read error. The rearrangement links TRBV18 to TRBJ1-5; D call uncertain. This CDR3 region has 13 residues. CDR1 is KGHSH and CDR2 is LQKENI in the germline V gene. The chain's CDR3 is CVSSPHFQEPQHF. Written as DNA, the CDR3 is TGTGTCAGCTCACCCCATTTTCAAGAGCCCCAGCATTTT.

A few counts support this clonotype. The chain has TRBV28 and TRBJ1-6; D possibly corresponds to TRBD1 (5 bases). V gave up 3 bases and J gave up 7 bases, with 10 bases separating them. This CDR3 contains 14 residues. The germline V gene encodes CDR1 MDHEN and CDR2 SYDVKM. In nucleotides, the CDR3 is TGTGCCAGCAGTTTGGGGACTGGGAATTCACCCCTCCACTTT. Residues: CASSLGTGNSPLHF.

The sample holds many counts of this clonotype. The chain is built from TRBV14 and TRBJ2-2, with unresolved D. V dropped 6 bases and J dropped 1 base, with 9 bases sitting between them. This CDR3 has 14 residues. Germline loops: CDR1 SGHDN, CDR2 FVKESK. The CDR3: CASSHIVNTGELFF. The CDR3 DNA reads as TGTGCCAGCAGTCATATAGTGAACACCGGGGAGCTGTTTTTT.

This clonotype was detected ten times or more. The CDR3 sequence is CASRALIGGLGSQYF. Written as DNA, the CDR3 is TGTGCCAGCAGGGCCCTAATCGGGGGGCTGGGGTCGCAGTATTTT. The J gene is TRBJ2-3, the V gene TRBV2; possibly TRBD2 for D (7 bases). Per germline, CDR1 SNHLY and CDR2 FYNNEI. The CDR3 extends over 15 amino acids. V lost 6 bases, J lost 10 bases, and 23 bases lay in between.

This clonotype was found many times. J is TRBJ2-1 and V is TRBV7-2; 7 bases agree with TRBD1. With 4 bases clipped from V and 7 bases from J, the junction kept 4 bases outside the gene matches. The CDR3 has 13 amino acids. Germline CDR1 reads SGHTA; CDR2 reads FQGNSA. The CDR3 region has the DNA TGTGCCAGCAGCTCCACAGGGGCAAATGAGCAGTTCTTC. This codes for CASSSTGANEQFF.

This clonotype was counted at least ten times. The rearrangement joins TRBV6-2 or TRBV6-3 to TRBJ2-1, with 11 positions matching TRBD2. The J segment lost 3 bases and the V segment lost 5 bases, leaving 6 bases of the junction unmatched. The CDR3 totals 16 residues. CDR1 is MNHEY, CDR2 SVGEGT, per germline. CDR3 sequence: CASSGLAGGFYNEQFF. CDR3 DNA: TGTGCCAGCAGTGGCTTAGCGGGGGGGTTCTACAATGAGCAGTTCTTC.

The V and J genes are TRBV20-1 and TRBJ2-3; TRBD2 matches 11 bases. V trimming: 5 bases; J trimming: 4 bases; junction bases outside the gene matches: 5. This CDR3 has 14 amino acids. Germline V CDR1 and CDR2: DFQATT, SNEGSKA (reference sequence). The DNA of the CDR3 is TGCAGTGCTCTAGCGGGGGGCAACGCAGATACGCAGTATTTT. This encodes CSALAGGNADTQYF.

This clonotype was detected ten times or more. The genes are TRBV6-2 or TRBV6-3 and TRBJ2-2, with TRBD1 identical over 10 bases. Trimming took 8 bases from V and 6 from J; bases not matched to a gene: 12. The CDR3 covers 16 residues. Germline loops: CDR1 MNHEY, CDR2 SVGEGT. The CDR3 spells CASHEADRGQAGELFF. CDR3 nucleotides: TGTGCCAGCCACGAGGCCGACAGGGGGCAAGCCGGGGAGCTGTTTTTT.

This clonotype was counted ten times or more. The chain couples TRBV5-5 to TRBJ2-5; D is perhaps TRBD1 or TRBD2 (5 bases each). V gave up 2 bases and J gave up 5 bases, with 10 bases separating them. The CDR3 has 13 residues. The germline V gene encodes CDR1 SGHKS and CDR2 YYEKEE (reference sequence). The CDR3 DNA is TGTGCCAGCAGCTTACCGGGGACGGAGACCCAGTACTTC. It translates to CASSLPGTETQYF. The entire variable domain, with the rest obtained from reference TRBV5-5 and TRBJ2-5, is as follows: DAGVTQSPTHLIKTRGQQVTLRCSPISGHKSVSWYQQVLGQGPQFIFQYYEKEERGRGNFPDRFSARQFPNYSSELNVNALLLGDSALYLCASSLPGTETQYFGPGTRLLVL.

This clonotype was counted only a few times. Given a much more abundant clone one base away, this may be a read error. V is TRBV7-9 and J is TRBJ2-7, with 10 bases that match TRBD2. V dropped 5 bases and J dropped 2; count of bases not matched to a gene: 6. This CDR3 comprises 15 residues. Germline V lookup: CDR1 SEHNR, CDR2 FQNEAQ (reference sequence). In nucleotides, the CDR3 is TGTGCCAGCAGCCAAGCCCTAGCGGGGGCCTACGAGCAGTACTTC. It translates to CASSQALAGAYEQYF. The full variable domain, its missing parts supplied by reference TRBV7-9 and TRBJ2-7, is DTGVSQNPRHKITKRGQNVTFRCDPISEHNRLYWYRQTLGQGPEFLTYFQNEAQLEKSRLLSDRFSAERPKGSFSTLEIQRTEQGDSAMYLCASSQALAGAYEQYFGPGTRLTVT.

This CDR3 reads CASLPDGPRGYGYTF. DNA for the CDR3: TGTGCCAGCTTACCGGACGGCCCCAGGGGCTATGGCTACACCTTC. V gene TRBV18 combines with J gene TRBJ1-2; a possible D gene is TRBD1 (6 bases). The CDR3 covers 15 residues. V lost 7 bases to trimming and J lost 4 bases, with 19 bases between them. Germline loops: CDR1 KGHSH, CDR2 LQKENI.

This clonotype was seen repeatedly, ten times or more. V gene TRBV29-1 combines with J gene TRBJ2-3; D is ambiguous. The germline V and J ends were trimmed by 3 bases and 6 bases, with 19 bases remaining between them. This CDR3 spans 15 amino acids. Germline values: CDR1 SQVTM, CDR2 ANQGSEA. The CDR3: CSVDGLTDSADTQYF. The CDR3 DNA reads as TGCAGCGTTGACGGCCTGACTGACTCAGCCGATACGCAGTATTTT.

In its sample, this clonotype was seen many times. The chain couples TRBV4-1 to TRBJ1-2; 10 nucleotides align to TRBD1. The CDR3 extends over 19 amino acids. Per the germline V gene, CDR1 is MGHRA and CDR2 is YSYEKL. The J segment lost 7 bases and the V segment lost 4 bases, leaving 21 bases of the junction unmatched. CDR3 sequence: CASSPASGQGEYLLGGYTF. The CDR3 DNA reads TGCGCCAGCAGCCCCGCCTCCGGACAGGGGGAATACCTTCTGGGTGGCTACACCTTC.

This clonotype was seen more than once but under ten times. The V gene is TRBV15, the J gene TRBJ1-1; possibly TRBD1 for D (5 bases). The V and J ends lost 0 bases and 7 bases respectively, with 15 bases between them. Looked up from germline, CDR1 is LNHNV and CDR2 is YYDKDF (reference sequence). The CDR3 extends over 15 amino acids. CDR3 coding DNA: TGTGCCACCAGCAGAGAATACTCAGGGCCCAGTGAAGCTTTCTTT. Its translation: CATSREYSGPSEAFF.

This clonotype has at least ten counts. The chain combines TRBV20-1 with TRBJ2-7; D is unresolved. Trimming cost V 1 base and J 0 bases, with 7 bases left between them. CDR1 is DFQATT, CDR2 SNEGSKA, per germline (reference sequence). CDR3 length equals 13 residues. The chain's CDR3 is CSARVDGSYEQYV. The CDR3 region has the DNA TGCAGTGCTAGAGTAGACGGCTCCTACGAGCAGTACGTC.

This clonotype came up many times. This rearrangement joins TRBV9 to TRBJ2-3, with 12 positions matching TRBD2. V gave up 1 base and J gave up 0 bases; unmatched junction bases: 6. Germline-derived CDR1 and CDR2 are SGDLS and YYNGEE. There are 18 residues in the CDR3. The CDR3 loop reads CASSVKTSGGFSTDTQYF. As DNA, the CDR3 is TGTGCCAGCAGCGTAAAGACTAGCGGGGGATTTAGCACAGATACGCAGTATTTT. The full variable domain, rest sourced from reference TRBV9 and TRBJ2-3, is DSGVTQTPKHLITATGQRVTLRCSPRSGDLSVYWYQQSLDQGLQFLIQYYNGEERAKGNILERFSAQQFPDLHSELNLSSLELGDSALYFCASSVKTSGGFSTDTQYFGPGTRLTVL.

As to this clonotype: A much larger clone lies one base from this, so it may be a read error. The chain couples TRBV7-3 to TRBJ2-1; D possibly corresponds to TRBD1 (6 bases). The V end lost 6 bases, the J end lost 16 bases, and 19 bases lay between the germline ends. The germline CDR1 and CDR2 sequences are SGHTA and FQGTGA. This CDR3 has 12 residues. As DNA, the CDR3 is TGTGCCAGCAGTTTACCGGTACAGGGTCAATTCTTC. Its translation is CASSLPVQGQFF. Full variable domain (rest looked up from reference TRBV7-3 and TRBJ2-1): GAGVSQTPSNKVTEKGKYVELRCDPISGHTALYWYRQSLGQGPEFLIYFQGTGAADDSGLPNDRFFAVRPEGSVSTLKIQRTERGDSAVYLCASSLPVQGQFFGPGTRLTVL.

The sample holds many counts of this clonotype. The chain links TRBV5-5 to TRBJ1-3; D is undetermined. V lost 0 bases, J lost 4 bases, and 14 bases lay in between. CDR1 and CDR2 from the germline V gene are SGHKS and YYEKEE (reference sequence). CDR3 length: 16 residues. The CDR3 sequence is CASSLGTGLGGNTIYF. Here the CDR3 DNA reads TGTGCCAGCAGCTTGGGGACGGGCCTAGGCGGAAACACCATATATTTT.